The 32 T cell receptor beta chains given below trace back to one sample, sequenced in a study of early T cells in non-severe SARS-CoV-2 infection. TCRdb used MiXCR to reprocess the 5' RACE reads, holding one entry per CDR3 protein. There are 100,000 to 130,000 distinct CDR3 sequences in the sample; 9.5% to 13% occur only once, and around 3% lies in the top ten. Sequencing input: whole blood. Receptor source: an adult who was a healthcare worker with PCR-confirmed SARS-CoV-2 infection or an uninfected control (not recorded which).

This clonotype was recorded at least ten times. The rearrangement joins TRBV20-1 to TRBJ2-7, with D maybe TRBD1 (6 bases). This CDR3 has 13 amino acids. Trimming pared 2 bases from V and 0 bases from J, leaving 8 bases between. Germline-derived CDR1 and CDR2 are DFQATT and SNEGSKA (reference sequence). The CDR3 reads CSARRGFSYEQYF. The CDR3 DNA follows: TGCAGTGCTAGAAGGGGGTTCTCCTACGAGCAGTACTTC.

The chain combines TRBV7-8 with TRBJ2-3, with 9 bases identical to TRBD2. Per germline, CDR1 SGHVS and CDR2 FQNEAQ. CDR3 length: 17 amino acids. V lost 2 bases and J lost 4; bases outside the gene matches: 10. Here the CDR3 DNA reads TGTGCCAGCAGCTTAATAGCGGCGGGAGGGCCTGCAGATACGCAGTATTTT. It codes for CASSLIAAGGPADTQYF.

This rearrangement joins TRBV12-3 or TRBV12-4 to TRBJ2-1; TRBD2 matches 9 bases. With 6 bases clipped from V and 10 bases from J, the junction kept 7 bases outside the gene matches. There are 13 residues in the CDR3. The CDR3 DNA is TGTGCCAGCAGCCTGGGGACTAGCTACGAGCAGTTCTTC. This gives the protein CASSLGTSYEQFF.

This clonotype has just a few counts. The V gene is TRBV20-1, the J gene TRBJ2-1; no reliable D call. The CDR3 length is 16 residues. V was clipped by 3 bases and J by 3 bases, with 18 bases between them. Germline CDR1 DFQATT, CDR2 SNEGSKA (reference sequence). As DNA, the CDR3 is TGCAGTGCTAGGACTCTCCCTAGGGCCCTCTACAATGAGCAGTTCTTC. Translating gives CSARTLPRALYNEQFF.

This clonotype was seen repeatedly, ten times or more. The chain has TRBV19 and TRBJ2-2; possible D gene TRBD1, 5 bases. Germline V gene lookup returns CDR1 LNHDA and CDR2 SQIVND (reference sequence). The CDR3 is made up of 16 amino acids. V was pared by 3 bases and J by 6 bases, with 17 bases between. Here the CDR3 reads CASSIQRQAGSGELFF. The DNA for the CDR3 is TGTGCCAGTAGTATTCAGAGGCAGGCAGGGTCCGGGGAGCTGTTTTTT.

There are many counts of this clonotype. The rearrangement uses TRBV10-3 and TRBJ2-7; the D gene is possibly TRBD1 (6 bases). The germline V gene has CDR1 ENHRY and CDR2 SYGVKD. The CDR3 runs 16 residues. The ends were cut back, 2 bases at V and 5 bases at J, with 19 bases in the middle. The CDR3 region has the DNA TGTGCCATCAGTGAGACCGGGACACCACCGGGGAACGAGCAGTACTTC. As protein: CAISETGTPPGNEQYF.

This clonotype was detected many times. The chain couples TRBV19 to TRBJ1-2; 7 bases fit TRBD1. In germline, CDR1 is LNHDA, CDR2 SQIVND (reference sequence). With V trimmed by 3 bases and J by 4 bases, 5 bases remained unmatched. CDR3 length: 14 amino acids. CDR3 DNA sequence: TGTGCCAGTAGTATGGGACAGTTTTTCTATGGCTACACCTTC. This sequence encodes CASSMGQFFYGYTF.

This clonotype occurred a few times. This rearrangement joins TRBV18 to TRBJ2-5; no reliable D call. Germline V CDR1 and CDR2: KGHSH, LQKENI. V was clipped by 4 bases and J by 2 bases, with 11 bases between them. The CDR3 consists of 14 residues. CDR3 sequence reads: CASSRRAGQETQYF. The CDR3 bases are TGTGCCAGCTCACGACGGGCAGGTCAAGAGACCCAGTACTTC.

A few counts support this clonotype. This chain connects TRBV7-9 to TRBJ1-5; D not resolved. V was shortened by 5 bases and J by 6 bases, with 8 bases between the two germline ends. The CDR3 consists of 12 residues. Germline CDR1 is SEHNR and CDR2 is FQNEAQ (reference sequence). The CDR3 bases are TGTGCCAGCAGCGAAATAGCTCAGCCCCAGCATTTT. Its translation is CASSEIAQPQHF.

CDR3 nucleotide sequence: TGTGCCAGCAGTTATAGGCAGACGAACACCGGGGAGCTGTTTTTT. Translation gives CASSYRQTNTGELFF. The genes are TRBV6-6 and TRBJ2-2; D is unclear. Germline values: CDR1 MNHNY, CDR2 SVGAGI (reference sequence). With 3 bases removed from V and 0 bases from J, the gap between germline ends came to 8 bases. The CDR3 length is 15 residues.

This clonotype was seen more than once but under ten times. This chain uses TRBV3-1 with TRBJ2-3; TRBD1 or TRBD2 may be the D gene (5 bases each). CDR1 and CDR2 from the germline V gene are LGHDT and YNNKEL (reference sequence). Trimming stripped 0 bases from V and 2 bases from J, with 6 bases between. This CDR3 is built from 14 residues. The CDR3 bases are TGTGCCAGCAGCCAAGATGGGACCACAGATACGCAGTATTTT. This translates into CASSQDGTTDTQYF.

The chain links TRBV20-1 to TRBJ1-1, with D uncertain. CDR3 length: 12 amino acids. The V end was cut by 6 bases, the J end by 11 bases, with 19 bases between. The V gene's germline CDR1 is DFQATT and CDR2 SNEGSKA (reference sequence). The CDR3 nucleotides are TGCAGTGCCCCGACGGGGAGTTTGGCCGCTTTCTTT. Translated, it gives CSAPTGSLAAFF.

This clonotype has just a few counts. CDR3 nucleotide sequence: TGTGCCAGCAGCGCCCACAGGGAAGAGCGTGGCTACACCTTC. It translates to CASSAHREERGYTF. The chain employs TRBV7-9 and TRBJ1-2; a weak D match, TRBD1 (6 bases). V shed 5 bases and J shed 7 bases, with 17 bases lying between them. The CDR3 spans 14 residues. From germline, CDR1 is SEHNR and CDR2 FQNEAQ (reference sequence).

V is TRBV4-1 and J is TRBJ2-1; TRBD2 matches at 10 bases. The CDR3 is made up of 16 amino acids. The V segment lost 1 base and the J segment 4 bases; nucleotides outside the gene matches: 4. Germline CDR1 and CDR2: MGHRA and YSYEKL. The DNA for the CDR3 is TGCGCCAGCAGCCAAGGACCTAGCGGGGGATACAATGAGCAGTTCTTC. Encoded protein: CASSQGPSGGYNEQFF.

This clonotype was counted between two and nine times. The chain joins TRBV5-1 to TRBJ2-3, with 9 bases identical to TRBD2. In germline, CDR1 is SGHRS, CDR2 YFSETQ. Trimming took 1 base from V and 2 from J; bases not matched to a gene: 11. The CDR3 is made up of 18 amino acids. The CDR3 DNA reads as TGCGCCAGCAGCTTGAGGGCTAGCGGGAAGCCGTCCACAGATACGCAGTATTTT. This encodes CASSLRASGKPSTDTQYF.

In its sample, this clonotype was seen many times. This chain uses TRBV9 with TRBJ2-2; no firm D call. Germline assignment: CDR1 SGDLS and CDR2 YYNGEE. The V end was cut by 0 bases, the J end by 4 bases, with 10 bases between. There are 15 residues in the CDR3. This CDR3 reads CASSVEGQSTGELFF. In DNA form, the CDR3 reads TGTGCCAGCAGCGTAGAGGGCCAGAGCACCGGGGAGCTGTTTTTT. Supplemented by reference TRBV9 and TRBJ2-2, the full variable domain reads DSGVTQTPKHLITATGQRVTLRCSPRSGDLSVYWYQQSLDQGLQFLIQYYNGEERAKGNILERFSAQQFPDLHSELNLSSLELGDSALYFCASSVEGQSTGELFFGEGSRLTVL.

V usage is TRBV20-1 and J usage is TRBJ2-1; TRBD1 is a possible D gene (5 bases). Germline loops: CDR1 DFQATT, CDR2 SNEGSKA (reference sequence). V was pared by 6 bases and J by 10 bases, with 19 bases between. The CDR3 consists of 13 residues. DNA for the CDR3: TGCAGTGCCCCCCCGGTAGGGGTCGGGGAGCAGTTCTTC. Amino acid sequence: CSAPPVGVGEQFF.

V usage is TRBV18 and J usage is TRBJ1-3; TRBD1 might be the D (5 bases). V shed 3 bases and J shed 0 bases, with 21 bases lying between them. Germline V gene lookup returns CDR1 KGHSH and CDR2 LQKENI. The CDR3 loop spans 19 amino acids. CDR3 nucleotide sequence: TGTGCCAGCTCACCGCTCCCTCCCCCACAGGAGATCTCTGGAAACACCATATATTTT. Translation: CASSPLPPPQEISGNTIYF.

Notes on this clonotype: This clone may be a read error of a much larger clone one base away. The V gene is TRBV10-2, the J gene TRBJ1-6, with D tentatively TRBD1 (5 bases). Per germline, CDR1 WSHSY and CDR2 SAAADI. The CDR3 is 17 amino acids. V lost 0 bases and J lost 9, with 18 bases in between. The CDR3 here is CASSESPLGTQGSPLHF. CDR3 sequence (DNA): TGCGCCAGCAGTGAGTCGCCCCTGGGAACGCAGGGTTCACCCCTCCACTTT.

The table lists this clonotype with many counts. This chain joins TRBV5-1 and TRBJ2-7, with 11 positions matching TRBD2. CDR1 SGHRS and CDR2 YFSETQ come from the germline V gene. With 4 bases clipped from V and 2 bases from J, the junction kept 11 bases outside the gene matches. The CDR3 runs to 17 residues. CDR3 protein: CASSLGVAGGPTYEQYF. CDR3 in DNA: TGCGCCAGCAGCCTAGGGGTAGCGGGAGGGCCAACCTACGAGCAGTACTTC.

V is TRBV3-1 and J is TRBJ1-2, with D perhaps matching TRBD1 (6 bases). The CDR3 contains 15 residues. V dropped 4 bases and J dropped 8 bases, with 20 bases sitting between them. Per germline, CDR1 LGHDT and CDR2 YNNKEL (reference sequence). The chain's CDR3 is CASSRTWTDIMGYTF. CDR3 DNA: TGTGCCAGCAGCCGCACCTGGACAGATATCATGGGCTACACCTTC.

This clonotype was counted many times. The V gene is TRBV20-1, the J gene TRBJ2-1; 12 bases match TRBD2. CDR3 size: 14 residues. V shed 7 bases and J 5 bases; nucleotides not matched to a gene: 6. Per germline, CDR1 DFQATT and CDR2 SNEGSKA (reference sequence). CDR3 DNA: TGCAGTGTGAGGGGACTAGCGGGTAACAATGAGCAGTTCTTC. Its translation: CSVRGLAGNNEQFF.

This clonotype was seen ten or more times. V usage is TRBV25-1 and J usage is TRBJ2-5, with no clear D. This CDR3 is built from 13 residues. Trimming removed 7 bases at V and 5 bases at J, with 14 bases between. In germline, CDR1 is MGHDK, CDR2 SYGVNS. This CDR3 reads CASMSRRRETQYF. The CDR3, as DNA: TGTGCCAGCATGAGCCGCCGAAGGGAGACCCAGTACTTC.

This clonotype was seen a few times. This chain links TRBV19 with TRBJ1-2; unclear D gene. Trimming took off 11 bases at V and 1 base at J, with 8 bases between the two ends. The germline gives CDR1 LNHDA, CDR2 SQIVND (reference sequence). This CDR3 comprises 11 residues. CDR3 coding DNA: TGTGCCTCGGGCAGTAACTATGGCTACACCTTC. Residues: CASGSNYGYTF.

This clonotype was recorded many times. The chain uses TRBV20-1 and TRBJ2-1; D is unclear. The V gene's germline CDR1 is DFQATT and CDR2 SNEGSKA (reference sequence). There are 15 residues in the CDR3. The V and J ends lost 5 bases and 0 bases respectively, with 14 bases between them. The CDR3 reads CSAHDTSSSYNEQFF. The CDR3 nucleotides read TGCAGTGCTCACGACACCTCGAGCTCCTACAATGAGCAGTTCTTC.

This clonotype was seen only a few times. The chain employs TRBV9 and TRBJ2-7; 8 positions agree with TRBD2. The CDR3 contains 15 residues. Germline assignment: CDR1 SGDLS and CDR2 YYNGEE. Trimming removed 4 bases from V and 3 bases from J; junction bases left unmatched: 9. CDR3 in amino acids: CASSPQTSAYYEQYF. CDR3 coding DNA: TGTGCCAGCAGCCCCCAGACTAGCGCTTACTACGAGCAGTACTTC.

This chain joins TRBV3-1 and TRBJ2-4, with unresolved D. This CDR3 comprises 16 residues. Germline lookup yields CDR1 LGHDT and CDR2 YNNKEL (reference sequence). The V gene lost 0 bases and the J gene lost 2 bases, with 11 bases spanning the gap. This CDR3 is CASSQDGRETKNIQYF. As DNA, the CDR3 is TGTGCCAGCAGCCAAGATGGTAGGGAAACCAAAAACATTCAGTACTTC.

The rearrangement joins TRBV6-4 to TRBJ1-5; a possible D gene is TRBD1 (5 bases). The CDR3 consists of 18 residues. Trimming took off 0 bases at V and 0 bases at J, with 15 bases between the two ends. Germline V lookup: CDR1 MRHNA, CDR2 SNTAGT. CDR3 sequence: CASSDSEPGPPSNQPQHF. CDR3 in DNA: TGTGCCAGCAGTGACTCAGAACCGGGACCCCCTAGCAATCAGCCCCAGCATTTT.

The gene calls are TRBV30 and TRBJ2-3, with TRBD2 matching 7 bases. The trim removed 8 bases at V and 4 bases at J, leaving 6 bases unmatched. This CDR3 is 12 amino acids long. CDR1 is GTSNPN, CDR2 SVGIG, per germline (reference sequence). The CDR3 loop is CAHMGGADTQYF. The CDR3 DNA sequence: TGTGCCCACATGGGGGGGGCAGATACGCAGTATTTT.

The chain couples TRBV6-5 to TRBJ2-7; D uncertain. The germline V gene has CDR1 MNHEY and CDR2 SVGAGI. V lost 1 base and J 0 bases, leaving 7 bases between the germline ends. CDR3 length equals 14 residues. CDR3 coding DNA: TGTGCCAGCAGTTACTTTGGGGTCTCCTACGAGCAGTACTTC. Translated, it gives CASSYFGVSYEQYF.

The V and J genes are TRBV29-1 and TRBJ1-5; unclear D gene. V shed 4 bases and J shed 3 bases, with 13 bases lying between them. This CDR3 is built from 14 residues. The germline V gene has CDR1 SQVTM and CDR2 ANQGSEA. This CDR3 reads CSVVASGPNQPQHF. CDR3 nucleotide sequence: TGCAGCGTTGTTGCCTCCGGCCCCAATCAGCCCCAGCATTTT.

This chain uses TRBV9 with TRBJ2-5, with D perhaps TRBD2 (5 bases). The V gene's germline CDR1 is SGDLS and CDR2 YYNGEE. This CDR3 spans 14 amino acids. Trimming took 0 bases from V and 3 from J, leaving 9 bases between them. CDR3: CASSVVEGEETQYF. The CDR3 nucleotides read TGTGCCAGCAGCGTAGTCGAGGGAGAAGAGACCCAGTACTTC.